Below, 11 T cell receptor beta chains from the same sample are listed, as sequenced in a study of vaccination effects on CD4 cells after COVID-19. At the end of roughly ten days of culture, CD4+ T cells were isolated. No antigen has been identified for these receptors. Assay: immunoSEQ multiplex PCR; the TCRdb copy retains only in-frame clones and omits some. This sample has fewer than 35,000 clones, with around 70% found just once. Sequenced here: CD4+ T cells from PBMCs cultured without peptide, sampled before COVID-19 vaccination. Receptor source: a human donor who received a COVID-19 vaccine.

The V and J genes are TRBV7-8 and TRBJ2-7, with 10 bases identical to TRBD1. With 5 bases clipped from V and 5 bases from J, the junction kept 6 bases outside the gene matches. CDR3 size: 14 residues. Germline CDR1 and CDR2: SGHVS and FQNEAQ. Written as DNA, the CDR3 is TGTGCCAGCAGCGCCCGGACAGGGGGTGACGAGCAGTACTTC. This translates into CASSARTGGDEQYF. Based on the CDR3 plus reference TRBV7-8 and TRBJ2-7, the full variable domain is GAGVSQSPRYKVAKRGQDVALRCDPISGHVSLFWYQQALGQGPEFLTYFQNEAQLDKSGLPSDRFFAERPEGSVSTLKIQRTQQEDSAVYLCASSARTGGDEQYFGPGTRLTVT.

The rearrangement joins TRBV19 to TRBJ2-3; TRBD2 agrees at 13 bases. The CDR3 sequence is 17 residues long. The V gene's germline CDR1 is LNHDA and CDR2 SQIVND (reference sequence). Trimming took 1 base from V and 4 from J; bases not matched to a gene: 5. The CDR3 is CASSIGGLAGYPDTQYF. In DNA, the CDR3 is TGTGCCAGTAGTATAGGGGGACTAGCGGGATACCCAGATACGCAGTATTTT. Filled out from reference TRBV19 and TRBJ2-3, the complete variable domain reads DGGITQSPKYLFRKEGQNVTLSCEQNLNHDAMYWYRQDPGQGLRLIYYSQIVNDFQKGDIAEGYSVSREKKESFPLTVTSAQKNPTAFYLCASSIGGLAGYPDTQYFGPGTRLTVL.

The CDR3 sequence is CASNQRGAGTYNEQFF. The CDR3 bases are TGTGCCAGCAACCAACGGGGAGCGGGAACCTACAATGAGCAGTTCTTC. The chain couples TRBV5-4 to TRBJ2-1, with TRBD2 identical over 7 bases. Germline trimming cut 6 bases from V and 2 bases from J; bases unmatched to any gene: 11. The germline V gene has CDR1 SGHNT and CDR2 YYREEE (reference sequence). The CDR3 totals 16 residues.

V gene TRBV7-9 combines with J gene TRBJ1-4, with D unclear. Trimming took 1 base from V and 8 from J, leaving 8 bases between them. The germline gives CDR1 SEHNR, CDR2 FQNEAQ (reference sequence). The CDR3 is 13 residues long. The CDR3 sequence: CASSLGTGEKLFF. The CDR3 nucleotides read TGTGCCAGCAGCTTAGGGACGGGCGAAAAACTGTTTTTT.

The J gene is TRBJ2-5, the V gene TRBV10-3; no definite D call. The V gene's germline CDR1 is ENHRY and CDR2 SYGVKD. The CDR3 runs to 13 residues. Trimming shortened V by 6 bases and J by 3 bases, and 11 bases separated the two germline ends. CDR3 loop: CAIRGAAEETQYF. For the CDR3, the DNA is TGTGCCATCAGAGGTGCCGCGGAAGAGACCCAGTACTTC.

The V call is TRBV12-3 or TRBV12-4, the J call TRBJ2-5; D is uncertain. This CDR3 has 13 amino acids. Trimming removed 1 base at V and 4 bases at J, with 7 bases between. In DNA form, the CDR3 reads TGTGCCAGCAGTTTAGTGACGGTAGAGACCCAGTACTTC. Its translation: CASSLVTVETQYF.

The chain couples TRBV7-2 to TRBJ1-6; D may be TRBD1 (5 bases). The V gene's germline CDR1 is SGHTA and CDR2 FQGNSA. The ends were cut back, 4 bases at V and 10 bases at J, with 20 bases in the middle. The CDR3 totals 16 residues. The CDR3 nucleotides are TGTGCCAGCAGCTCCACGGGGGGAGGGAGTACGTCACCCCTCCACTTT. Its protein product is CASSSTGGGSTSPLHF.

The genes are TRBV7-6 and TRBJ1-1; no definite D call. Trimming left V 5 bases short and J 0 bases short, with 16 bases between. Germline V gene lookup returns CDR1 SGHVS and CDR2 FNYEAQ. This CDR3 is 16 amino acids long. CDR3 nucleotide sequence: TGTGCCAGCAGCGCAGGACGGACGATTATGAACACTGAAGCTTTCTTT. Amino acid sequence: CASSAGRTIMNTEAFF.

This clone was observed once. CDR3 in amino acids: CASSYSSLAGADTQYF. The CDR3 DNA follows: TGTGCCAGCAGTTACTCGAGCCTAGCGGGGGCAGATACGCAGTATTTT. The chain is built from TRBV6-5 and TRBJ2-3; TRBD2 matches 10 bases. This CDR3 contains 16 residues. Losses at the gene ends were 0 bases for V and 4 bases for J; bases not matched to a gene: 4. The germline CDR1 and CDR2 sequences are MNHEY and SVGAGI.

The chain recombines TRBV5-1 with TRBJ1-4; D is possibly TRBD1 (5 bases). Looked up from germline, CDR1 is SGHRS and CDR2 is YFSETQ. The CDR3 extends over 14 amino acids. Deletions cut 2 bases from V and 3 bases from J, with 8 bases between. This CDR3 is CASSFGGANEKLFF. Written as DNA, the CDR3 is TGCGCCAGCAGCTTCGGGGGGGCTAATGAAAAACTGTTTTTT. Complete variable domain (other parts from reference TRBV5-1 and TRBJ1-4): KAGVTQTPRYLIKTRGQQVTLSCSPISGHRSVSWYQQTPGQGLQFLFEYFSETQRNKGNFPGRFSGRQFSNSRSEMNVSTLELGDSALYLCASSFGGANEKLFFGSGTQLSVL.

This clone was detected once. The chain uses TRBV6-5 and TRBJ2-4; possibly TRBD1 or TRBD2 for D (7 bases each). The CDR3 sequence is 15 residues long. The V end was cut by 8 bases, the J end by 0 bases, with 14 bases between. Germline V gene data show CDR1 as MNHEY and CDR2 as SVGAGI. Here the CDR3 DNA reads TGTGCCAGCCAGGGGGGGTCTGGAGCCAAAAACATTCAGTACTTC. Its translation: CASQGGSGAKNIQYF.